Sequencing of this T cell receptor (beta chain) was carried out in a study of blood T cells in healthy people across ages. Findings of the study overall: Expanded clonotype changes were possibly confounded by unknown donor CMV status.

This clonotype was picked up a small number of times. The target antigen is unknown. Through a sample-barcoded 5' primer and a J-beta primer mix, a second PCR was run for roughly 6 to 12 cycles. Each TCR beta cDNA got a 12-nucleotide random molecular identifier. Each CDR3 protein gets one entry after TCRdb re-called the 5' RACE reads with MiXCR. The table includes approximately 780,000 distinct CDR3 sequences, roughly 26% detected once. This sample was shared with a second study, whose subject was T cells of mothers and their children. That publication notes: Donation involved a few healthy Caucasian mothers and the six children that they had. Second-PCR amplification with M1S added sample barcodes and 2-4 random nucleotides.

Sequences were obtained from blood. The sequence came from a boy between 5 and 17 years old in good health.

CDR3 DNA: TGTGCCAGCAGTCCCCAGACAGGGGGCTTGGTGGACGCTTTCTTT. Protein product: CASSPQTGGLVDAFF. This chain links TRBV27 with TRBJ1-1; 10 bases agree with TRBD1. V was clipped by 5 bases and J by 11 bases; unmatched bases: 14. Germline loops: CDR1 MNHEY, CDR2 SMNVEV (reference sequence). The CDR3 covers 15 residues.